This record looks at one T cell receptor beta chain sequence and its context. The identical CDR3 is also encoded by other nucleotide sequences in the sample. The CDR3 consists of 16 residues. The V gene's germline CDR1 is SQVTM and CDR2 ANQGSEA. V was cut by 1 base and J by 7 bases, with 22 bases left in between. The data stem from a study of cytomegalovirus exposure and HLA in healthy donors. The study ran its PCR with 60 Vbeta and 13 Jbeta primers. Libraries were prepared by immunoSEQ multiplex PCR; TCRdb keeps only in-frame clonotypes and omits some of them. Of roughly 130,000 clones in the sample, less than 85% were seen once.

Sequenced: PBMCs. The rearrangement joins TRBV29-1 to TRBJ1-1, with a tentative D call TRBD1 (5 bases). The clonotype was recovered from a man aged 40-50 years in good health and CMV-seronegative. CDR3 protein: CSVEGRGQRRGGEAFF. CDR3 nucleotide sequence: TGCAGCGTTGAAGGAAGAGGACAACGGAGGGGCGGTGAAGCTTTCTTT.